A single sample gave rise to the 24 T cell receptor beta chains below, sequenced in a study of tumor-infiltrating lymphocytes in primary liver carcinoma. Priming with a constant-region primer yielded TCR beta cDNA from around 540 ng total RNA. Construction of TCR beta libraries relied on three successive nested multiplex PCR rounds employing slightly modified ARM-PCR. Use of TRBV1-TRBV30 forward primers with a C-beta reverse primer characterized the first two PCR rounds, which lasted ten to eleven cycles each. TCRdb re-derived calls from the multiplex PCR reads in MiXCR, one entry per CDR3 protein. This table holds almost 45,000 distinct CDR3 sequences, more than 60% found once. The roughly 18-34 mg bulk tissue piece was not sorted before simultaneous RNA and DNA extraction. The sample taken for sequencing was tumor-adjacent normal liver tissue. The receptors were gathered from a woman aged 25 to 45 with primary liver carcinoma and hepatitis B virus infection.

V gene TRBV12-3 or TRBV12-4 combines with J gene TRBJ2-1; no firm D call. The CDR3 consists of 13 residues. V was shortened by 3 bases and J by 10 bases, with 13 bases between the two germline ends. The CDR3, as DNA: TGTGCCAGCAGTTTGGGTACGGTGAAGGAGCAGTTCTTC. This sequence encodes CASSLGTVKEQFF.

As regards this clonotype: Sequence at one end of the junction differs from germline and may be a read error. J is TRBJ1-2 and V is TRBV4-3, with no clear D. This CDR3 is built from 14 residues. CDR1 LGHNA and CDR2 YSLEER come from the germline V gene. This CDR3 reads CTSSQVIGVSGYTF. The CDR3 DNA reads as TGCACCAGCAGCCAAGTGATCGGAGTTTCTGGCTACACGTTC.

This chain uses TRBV28 with TRBJ2-2; D call uncertain. This CDR3 contains 15 residues. The V gene's germline CDR1 is MDHEN and CDR2 SYDVKM. Trimming pared 6 bases from V and 6 bases from J, leaving 17 bases between. CDR3 sequence: CASRGYRGRSGELFF. Written as DNA, the CDR3 is TGTGCCAGCAGGGGCTACAGAGGAAGATCCGGGGAGCTGTTTTTT. The complete variable domain, with remaining parts taken from reference TRBV28 and TRBJ2-2, reads DVKVTQSSRYLVKRTGEKVFLECVQDMDHENMFWYRQDPGLGLRLIYFSYDVKMKEKGDIPEGYSVSREKKERFSLILESASTNQTSMYLCASRGYRGRSGELFFGEGSRLTVL.

Regarding this clonotype: One end of the junction varies from germline; a read error may be responsible. V and J are TRBV6-1 and TRBJ2-1; weak D call: TRBD2 (6 bases). The CDR3 covers 15 residues. From germline, CDR1 is MNHNS and CDR2 SASEGT. CDR3 sequence: CASTLAMNSYNEQFF. The DNA of the CDR3 is TGTGCCAGCACCCTAGCGATGAATTCCTACAACGAGCAGTTCTTC.

Worth noting for this clonotype: At one boundary the junction diverges from the germline segment, which might be a read error. This chain links TRBV28 with TRBJ2-1; 11 nucleotides agree with TRBD2. CDR1 and CDR2 from the germline V gene are MDHEN and SYDVKM. This CDR3 has 15 residues. The CDR3 sequence is CARSLGTSGLSEQFF. DNA for the CDR3: TGTGCCCGCAGTCTCGGGACTAGCGGTCTAAGTGAGCAGTTCTTT. Drawing the rest from reference TRBV28 and TRBJ2-1, the complete variable domain is DVKVTQSSRYLVKRTGEKVFLECVQDMDHENMFWYRQDPGLGLRLIYFSYDVKMKEKGDIPEGYSVSREKKERFSLILESASTNQTSMYLCARSLGTSGLSEQFFGPGTRLTVL.

For this clonotype: A read error may produce the germline difference seen at one junction end. The rearrangement uses TRBV28 and TRBJ2-1, with TRBD2 matching 8 bases. The CDR3 totals 17 residues. Germline V gene data show CDR1 as MDHEN and CDR2 as SYDVKM. CDR3 in amino acids: CTSPIQAGVFGYNEQFF. The CDR3 DNA reads as TGCACCAGCCCCATACAAGCGGGAGTTTTCGGCTACAATGAGCAGTTCTTC.

This clonotype was observed at least ten times. The chain is built from TRBV6-5 and TRBJ2-2; 8 bases agree with TRBD2. The CDR3 sequence is 16 residues long. The germline gives CDR1 MNHEY, CDR2 SVGAGI. The trim removed 6 bases at V and 0 bases at J, leaving 6 bases unmatched. In DNA form, the CDR3 reads TGTGCCAGCAGAGGGGGACTAGTCACGAACACCGGGGAGCTGTTTTTT. Its protein is CASRGGLVTNTGELFF.

This chain links TRBV12-3 or TRBV12-4 with TRBJ1-5; D is uncertain. V lost 5 bases, J lost 7 bases, and 12 bases lay in between. CDR3 size: 13 residues. The CDR3 here is CASSLEGAQPQHF. CDR3 DNA: TGTGCCAGCAGTCTTGAGGGAGCACAGCCCCAGCATTTT.

This clonotype qualifies as medium-sized. The V call is TRBV4-3, the J call TRBJ1-2; possible D gene TRBD1, 5 bases. Germline V gene lookup returns CDR1 LGHNA and CDR2 YSLEER. V was pared by 4 bases and J by 8 bases, with 17 bases between. There are 14 residues in the CDR3. CDR3 protein: CASSLGSPRDGYTF. The CDR3 DNA follows: TGCGCCAGCAGCCTGGGTTCTCCTAGGGACGGCTACACCTTC.

Remarks on this clonotype: A much larger clone differs from this one at a single base, so this may be a read error. The chain uses TRBV5-1 and TRBJ1-1; D gene unclear. The germline CDR1 and CDR2 sequences are SGHRS and YFSETQ. The length of the CDR3 is 12 residues. The CDR3 loop reads CASRRESTETFF. CDR3 in DNA: TGCGCCAGCAGAAGGGAGAGCACTGAAACTTTCTTT.

In regard to this clonotype: This may stem from a read error, because a much larger clone lies one nucleotide away. The gene calls are TRBV7-9 and TRBJ2-2; D uncertain. Germline CDR1 reads SEHNR; CDR2 reads FQNEAQ (reference sequence). This CDR3 is built from 17 residues. In DNA, the CDR3 is TGTGCCAGCAGATTAGTTTTTCGACACACGAACACCGGGGAGCTGTTTTTT. Protein sequence: CASRLVFRHTNTGELFF.

The gene calls are TRBV7-8 and TRBJ2-3; 10 bases fit TRBD2. CDR3 length: 18 residues. Germline CDR1 is SGHVS and CDR2 is FQNEAQ. Trimming at V came to 5 bases and at J to 10 bases, leaving 21 bases not matched to a gene. The CDR3, as DNA: TGTGCCAGCAGCCCCCCGCGGGGGAGCGGGAGGGCCTCACTTGCGCAGTATTTT. It specifies CASSPPRGSGRASLAQYF.

This chain uses TRBV6-2 or TRBV6-3 with TRBJ2-7; TRBD2 matches 7 bases. This CDR3 comprises 13 residues. The V gene's germline CDR1 is MNHEY and CDR2 SVGEGT. In DNA, the CDR3 is TGTTCCATCCCCACCCGGGGGGTCCACGAGCAGTACTTC. Translated, it gives CSIPTRGVHEQYF.

With respect to this clonotype: The junction does not match germline at one end; this may be a read error. The V and J genes are TRBV29-1 and TRBJ2-1, with 7 bases that match TRBD2. The germline V gene encodes CDR1 SQVTM and CDR2 ANQGSEA. CDR3 size: 13 residues. The DNA for the CDR3 is TGCAGTGTTTCTAGCGGTATGTACAATGAGCACTTCTTC. Its protein product is CSVSSGMYNEHFF.

In regard to this clonotype: The germline gene is not matched at one end of the junction; a read error may be the cause. The chain uses TRBV4-1 and TRBJ2-1, with D possibly being TRBD2 (6 bases). This CDR3 is built from 15 residues. Germline lookup yields CDR1 MGHRA and CDR2 YSYEKL. CDR3 region: CASSQPGSSGNEQSF. In nucleotides, the CDR3 is TGCGCCAGCAGCCAACCCGGGAGTAGCGGTAATGAGCAGTCCTTC.

The chain recombines TRBV30 with TRBJ2-5; D may correspond to TRBD1 or TRBD2 (5 bases each). Germline V gene lookup returns CDR1 GTSNPN and CDR2 SVGIG (reference sequence). Trimming left V 3 bases short and J 9 bases short, with 23 bases between. CDR3 size: 15 residues. Written as DNA, the CDR3 is TGTGCCTGGAGCCACGTGGGGACCGGTATGGCGGCCCAGTACTTC. Translating gives CAWSHVGTGMAAQYF.

A remark on this clonotype: This may arise from a read error, as a much more abundant clone is one base away. The CDR3 DNA reads as TGTACCAGCAGCTTCCCGACAGGGGAGAGAGGACAAGAGACCCGGTACTTC. Translated: CTSSFPTGERGQETRYF. The chain employs TRBV13 and TRBJ2-5; 8 nucleotides line up with TRBD1. The CDR3 is 17 residues long. In germline, CDR1 is PRHDT, CDR2 FYEKMQ (reference sequence).

J is TRBJ2-5 and V is TRBV5-1, with D perhaps matching TRBD2 (6 bases). The CDR3 has 16 amino acids. The germline V gene encodes CDR1 SGHRS and CDR2 YFSETQ. V lost 0 bases and J lost 2, with 14 bases in between. CDR3 DNA sequence: TGCGCCAGCAGCTTGGGGGCGTCCAGCGGGCAAGAGACCCAGTACTTC. Amino acid sequence: CASSLGASSGQETQYF.

As regards this clonotype: An end of the junction differs from the germline gene, which may be a read error. The chain couples TRBV11-2 to TRBJ2-1, with 7 bases aligning to TRBD2. Germline V gene sequence: CDR1 SGHAT, CDR2 FQNNGV. The CDR3 extends over 16 amino acids. CDR3 loop: CASSWARTGGYNEKFF. The CDR3 DNA follows: TGTGCCAGCAGCTGGGCCCGGACGGGGGGATACAATGAGAAGTTCTTC.

This clonotype showed up many times. V and J are TRBV29-1 and TRBJ2-1; TRBD1 is a possible D gene (5 bases). The germline V gene has CDR1 SQVTM and CDR2 ANQGSEA. V was shortened by 3 bases and J by 2 bases, with 14 bases between the two germline ends. The CDR3 is 15 residues long. CDR3 in DNA: TGCAGCGTTGACATTGGGGCCAGCCCCTACAATGAGCAGTTCTTC. Its protein product is CSVDIGASPYNEQFF.

Comments on this clonotype: A read error may account for a junction end that differs from germline. This chain joins TRBV29-1 and TRBJ2-7; perhaps D is TRBD1 or TRBD2 (5 bases each). Germline values: CDR1 SQVTM, CDR2 ANQGSEA. The CDR3 has 12 residues. CDR3: CSVLEEGREQYF. The CDR3, as DNA: TGCAGCGTCCTGGAAGAGGGGCGCGAGCAATACTTC.

In the case of this clonotype: One end of the junction varies from germline; a read error may be responsible. The rearrangement joins TRBV11-2 to TRBJ2-3; no reliable D call. The CDR3 contains 15 residues. Germline assignment: CDR1 SGHAT and CDR2 FQNNGV. The CDR3 sequence is CATHPWDDPTDRQYF. The CDR3 DNA sequence: TGTGCCACCCACCCATGGGATGATCCCACAGATAGGCAGTATTTT.

As for this clonotype: One end of the junction does not line up with germline, which may come from a read error. The rearrangement joins TRBV11-2 to TRBJ2-7; possibly TRBD1 or TRBD2 for D (5 bases each). Germline V gives CDR1 SGHAT, CDR2 FQNNGV. CDR3 length: 13 residues. Written as DNA, the CDR3 is TGTGCCAACATAGGGGACGGGACCCTCGAGCAATACTTC. Encoded protein: CANIGDGTLEQYF.

As to this clonotype: This is likely a read error, given that the CDR3 carries no conserved phenylalanine or tryptophan at its end. The DNA is left out, because the CDR3 cannot be placed on it with certainty; the CDR3 is given as TCRdb lists it. The gene calls are TRBV12-3 or TRBV12-4 and TRBJ2-7; no DNA check was done on the table's D call, TRBD1. The CDR3 numbers 11 amino acids, ends counted. CDR3: CASSQGRGLYL.